This T cell receptor beta chain was obtained from a study of blood T cell repertoires in COVID-19. Study details: Acute and convalescent COVID-19 samples came from the United States, Italy and Spain. T cells, B-cell-depleted T cells, or PBMCs provided the cDNA or gDNA that served as material.

In the authors' methods: The assay estimated nucleated cells by amplifying reference gene primers. The assay was immunoSEQ multiplex PCR, and TCRdb's table has in-frame clones only and misses some. V and J calls and clone size are copied from that table; D and trimming were computed from the DNA. The profile shows roughly 130,000 clones, under 80% of them singletons. The V end was cut by 7 bases, the J end by 7 bases, with 14 bases between. CDR1 is SQVTM, CDR2 ANQGSEA, per germline. The CDR3 spans 13 residues. J is TRBJ1-6 and V is TRBV29-1; D perhaps matches TRBD1 (5 bases). The specimen was peripheral blood. The receptor was isolated from a man older than 75 with acute or convalescent COVID-19. DNA for the CDR3: TGCAGCGCCCGAGGAGGGGACAATTCACCCCTCCACTTT. Translating gives CSARGGDNSPLHF. Combining the CDR3 with reference TRBV29-1 and TRBJ1-6 gives the whole variable domain SAVISQKPSRDICQRGTSLTIQCQVDSQVTMMFWYRQQPGQSLTLIATANQGSEATYESGFVIDKFPISRPNLTFSTLTVSNMSPEDSSIYLCSARGGDNSPLHFGNGTRLTVT.